The T cell receptor beta chain described here comes from a study of cytomegalovirus exposure and HLA in healthy donors. Findings and limits, study-wide: A later analysis linked a missense DCLRE1C variant to TCR beta V- and J-gene trimming. An analysis was carried out at a later point. It showed that HLA-associated TCR beta chains were more clonally expanded than equally common non-associated chains.

The J segment lost 2 bases and the V segment lost 4 bases, leaving 7 bases of the junction unmatched. CDR1 SGHNT and CDR2 YENEEA come from the germline V gene. CDR3 length: 15 amino acids. Use of 60 Vbeta and 13 Jbeta primers characterized the PCR. Authors' data handling: A later analysis tallied some 80 million unique TCR beta chains, about 11 million of them shared. TCRdb's table, derived via immunoSEQ multiplex PCR, lists solely in-frame clones and lacks some. The V and J calls and clone size are taken from that table; D and trimming were inferred from the DNA. The sample records 120,000 or so clones, 17% being singletons. Points on this clone: The antigen is not known.

The chain uses TRBV11-3 and TRBJ2-5; 7 bases are a match to TRBD2. Sequencing was performed on PBMCs. The source is a female donor in good health and CMV-seropositive. The CDR3 region has the DNA TGTGCCAGCAGCTCCGGGGGGACCCAACAAGAGACCCAGTACTTC. The encoded protein is CASSSGGTQQETQYF.